Listed below are T cell receptor beta chains from one sample, sequenced in a study of blood T cell repertoires in COVID-19. Using immunoSEQ multiplex PCR, the repertoire was profiled, and TCRdb retains in-frame clones only, with some absent. The table shows around 150,000 clones, with approximately 80% occurring only once. The sequencing sample was made of peripheral blood. Receptors were obtained from a woman aged 40-49 years with COVID-19, enrolled during active disease. Each CDR3 is given with its conserved first and last residue. The D gene is left open where the match is weak.

CDR3 protein: CASSLPGGRYGYTF
D gene: .
J gene: TRBJ1-2
V gene: TRBV7-9

CDR3 protein: CASSPTSGRYNEQFF
D gene: TRBD2
J gene: TRBJ2-1
V gene: TRBV5-5

CDR3 protein: CAIMGQGGSPLHF
D gene: TRBD1
J gene: TRBJ1-6
V gene: TRBV10-3

CDR3 protein: CASSPWRDRGYGYTF
D gene: .
J gene: TRBJ1-2
V gene: TRBV6-2/TRBV6-3

CDR3 protein: CASSHGLSGSQHEQFF
D gene: TRBD2
J gene: TRBJ2-1
V gene: TRBV4-2

CDR3 protein: CASRPTGGGGYTF
D gene: TRBD1
J gene: TRBJ1-2
V gene: TRBV6-5

CDR3 protein: CASKGRGNQPQHF
D gene: .
J gene: TRBJ1-5
V gene: TRBV6-5

CDR3 protein: CASSQGAFGYTF
D gene: .
J gene: TRBJ1-2
V gene: TRBV3-1/TRBV3-2

CDR3 protein: CASSLSARNTGELFF
D gene: .
J gene: TRBJ2-2
V gene: TRBV28

CDR3 protein: CASSPSTGGTEAFF
D gene: TRBD1
J gene: TRBJ1-1
V gene: TRBV19

CDR3 protein: CAWSAAGARQPQHF
D gene: .
J gene: TRBJ1-5
V gene: TRBV30

CDR3 protein: CASISNTEAFF
D gene: .
J gene: TRBJ1-1
V gene: TRBV2

CDR3 protein: CASSGSGDAYNEQFF
D gene: TRBD2
J gene: TRBJ2-1
V gene: TRBV7-8

CDR3 protein: CASSLAGTGGNNEQFF
D gene: TRBD1
J gene: TRBJ2-1
V gene: TRBV19

CDR3 protein: CASSEGILAGEAGELFF
D gene: TRBD2
J gene: TRBJ2-2
V gene: TRBV9

CDR3 protein: CSASRDEQYF
D gene: .
J gene: TRBJ2-7
V gene: TRBV20-1

CDR3 protein: CSVGGLSSDF
D gene: .
J gene: TRBJ1-2
V gene: TRBV29-1

CDR3 protein: CASSRLAGAMETQYF
D gene: .
J gene: TRBJ2-5
V gene: TRBV4-1

CDR3 protein: CASSLADNNEQFF
D gene: .
J gene: TRBJ2-1
V gene: TRBV27

CDR3 protein: CARQPGLQKETQYF
D gene: .
J gene: TRBJ2-5
V gene: TRBV2

CDR3 protein: CASSQGSGTGGGSYGYTF
D gene: TRBD1
J gene: TRBJ1-2
V gene: TRBV3-1/TRBV3-2

CDR3 protein: CASSSVGQGTDTQYF
D gene: TRBD1
J gene: TRBJ2-3
V gene: TRBV7-3

CDR3 protein: CASSLPGADNEQFF
D gene: .
J gene: TRBJ2-1
V gene: TRBV5-4

CDR3 protein: CASSLASGFYEQYF
D gene: .
J gene: TRBJ2-7
V gene: TRBV11-2

CDR3 protein: CASGEVKRGSPLHF
D gene: .
J gene: TRBJ1-6
V gene: TRBV7-9

CDR3 protein: CASRRTSGHYNEQFF
D gene: TRBD2
J gene: TRBJ2-1
V gene: TRBV28

CDR3 protein: CASRETGVIDTQYF
D gene: TRBD1
J gene: TRBJ2-3
V gene: TRBV27

CDR3 protein: CSVNPGVDYGYTF
D gene: .
J gene: TRBJ1-2
V gene: TRBV29-1

CDR3 protein: CASSADGGEGSPLHF
D gene: .
J gene: TRBJ1-6
V gene: TRBV9

CDR3 protein: CASSLNPGQVNYGYTF
D gene: TRBD1
J gene: TRBJ1-2
V gene: TRBV27

CDR3 protein: CASRTRRSSYNEQFF
D gene: .
J gene: TRBJ2-1
V gene: TRBV5-6

CDR3 protein: CASSSGHRGFDFF
D gene: .
J gene: TRBJ1-1
V gene: TRBV12-3/TRBV12-4

CDR3 protein: CASSEGGGLNQPQHF
D gene: .
J gene: TRBJ1-5
V gene: TRBV6-1

CDR3 protein: CAWSGGATLYNQPQHF
D gene: .
J gene: TRBJ1-5
V gene: TRBV30

CDR3 protein: CASRSQGASGELFF
D gene: TRBD1
J gene: TRBJ2-2
V gene: TRBV6-5

CDR3 protein: CASSPLGGTEQETQYF
D gene: .
J gene: TRBJ2-5
V gene: TRBV28

CDR3 protein: CASSQARATWGGQETQYF
D gene: TRBD2
J gene: TRBJ2-5
V gene: TRBV3-1/TRBV3-2

CDR3 protein: CASSTDRRYGYTF
D gene: .
J gene: TRBJ1-2
V gene: TRBV19

CDR3 protein: CSVEGDRLGAFF
D gene: TRBD1
J gene: TRBJ1-1
V gene: TRBV29-1

CDR3 protein: CATSSGTGSQSQHF
D gene: TRBD1
J gene: TRBJ1-5
V gene: TRBV2

CDR3 protein: CASSPRGGEQFF
D gene: TRBD2
J gene: TRBJ2-1
V gene: TRBV19

CDR3 protein: CASSLVAGSEQFF
D gene: .
J gene: TRBJ2-1
V gene: TRBV13

CDR3 protein: CACDRGNYGYTF
D gene: TRBD1
J gene: TRBJ1-2
V gene: TRBV30

CDR3 protein: CATSRDSLATSGRLGGETQYF
D gene: TRBD2
J gene: TRBJ2-5
V gene: TRBV15

CDR3 protein: CASSLSPVAGDTEAFF
D gene: .
J gene: TRBJ1-1
V gene: TRBV11-2

CDR3 protein: CASSIRGGEQFF
D gene: .
J gene: TRBJ2-1
V gene: TRBV19

CDR3 protein: CSASWGGRDDEQFF
D gene: .
J gene: TRBJ2-1
V gene: TRBV20-1

CDR3 protein: CASSTARGGETQYF
D gene: TRBD2
J gene: TRBJ2-5
V gene: TRBV13

CDR3 protein: CASSFTGVLPRETQYF
D gene: .
J gene: TRBJ2-5
V gene: TRBV13

CDR3 protein: CASRTYMKTGELFF
D gene: .
J gene: TRBJ2-2
V gene: TRBV27

CDR3 protein: CASSSLRASTDTQYF
D gene: .
J gene: TRBJ2-3
V gene: TRBV28